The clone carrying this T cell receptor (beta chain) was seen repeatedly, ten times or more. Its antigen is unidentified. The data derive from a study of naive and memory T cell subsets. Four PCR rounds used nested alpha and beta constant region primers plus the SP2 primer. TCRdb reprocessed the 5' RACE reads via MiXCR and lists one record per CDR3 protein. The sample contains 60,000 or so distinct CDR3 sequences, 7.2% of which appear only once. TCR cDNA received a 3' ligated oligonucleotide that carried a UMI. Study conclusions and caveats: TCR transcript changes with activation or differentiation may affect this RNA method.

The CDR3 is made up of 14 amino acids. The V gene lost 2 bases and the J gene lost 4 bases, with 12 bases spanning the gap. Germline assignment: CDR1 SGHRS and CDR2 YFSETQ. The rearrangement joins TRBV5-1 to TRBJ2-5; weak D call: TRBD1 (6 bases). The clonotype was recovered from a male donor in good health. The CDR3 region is CASSLNVGGETQYF. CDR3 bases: TGCGCCAGCAGCTTAAATGTAGGGGGAGAGACCCAGTACTTC.